These T cell receptor beta chains were read from a single sample in a study of blood T cell repertoires in COVID-19. Repertoires were generated with immunoSEQ multiplex PCR, while TCRdb's copy carries only in-frame clones and drops some. This table has about 240,000 clones, about 89% appearing once. The material sequenced was PBMCs or T cells enriched from blood (not recorded which). Receptor source: a young woman who had recovered from COVID-19. CDR3s include the opening cysteine and the closing phenylalanine or tryptophan. The D gene is left open where the match is weak. Size tells how often a clone was seen (once, few, many) or the class of an expanded clone, and some rows leave it out.

.	TRBV9	TRBD1	TRBJ1-1	CASTFGQGIENTEAFF	TGTGCCAGCACCTTCGGACAGGGGATCGAGAACACTGAAGCTTTCTTT
.	TRBV4-3	.	TRBJ1-6	CASSQIDSANSPLHF	TGCGCCAGCAGCCAAATCGACAGTGCTAATTCACCCCTCCACTTT
.	TRBV29-1	.	TRBJ2-7	CSVGVTGLGEQYF	TGCAGCGTGGGAGTCACAGGGTTGGGCGAGCAGTACTTC
.	TRBV12-2	.	TRBJ1-2	CASPTSTGDGYTF	TGTGCAAGTCCCACATCGACAGGGGATGGCTACACCTTC
.	TRBV10-3	TRBD2	TRBJ2-7	CAISWTSGTYEQYF	TGTGCCATCAGCTGGACTAGCGGAACCTACGAGCAGTACTTC
.	TRBV27	.	TRBJ2-7	CASNYVGASLLHEQYF	TGTGCCAGCAACTACGTGGGGGCTAGCCTACTTCACGAGCAGTACTTC
.	TRBV5-1	TRBD1	TRBJ1-5	CASSLGQGSNQPQHF	TGCGCCAGCAGCTTGGGACAGGGGAGTAATCAGCCCCAGCATTTT
.	TRBV10-3	.	TRBJ2-1	CAIKSSSNGGHNEQFF	TGTGCCATCAAGTCTAGCTCCAACGGAGGCCACAATGAGCAGTTCTTC
few	TRBV7-9	.	TRBJ2-5	CASRTTQETQYF	TGTGCCAGCCGGACAACCCAAGAGACCCAGTACTTC
.	TRBV7-3	TRBD2	TRBJ2-2	CASSARPYTGGFDGELFF	TGTGCCAGCAGCGCCCGCCCGTACACGGGAGGGTTTGACGGGGAGCTGTTTTTT
once	TRBV20-1	TRBD2	TRBJ2-1	CSASRASGNNEQFF	TGCAGTGCTAGTCGCGCTAGCGGGAACAATGAGCAGTTCTTC
.	TRBV24-1	TRBD2	TRBJ2-1	CATSDPVAGEQFF	TGTGCCACCAGTGACCCTGTAGCGGGAGAGCAGTTCTTC
.	TRBV5-4	.	TRBJ1-2	CASSLDRNYGYTF	TGTGCCAGCAGCTTGGACAGGAACTATGGCTACACCTTC
.	TRBV27	.	TRBJ1-6	CASSLTYGSSYNSPLHF	TGTGCCAGCAGTTTAACTTACGGGAGCTCCTATAATTCACCCCTCCACTTT
.	TRBV30	.	TRBJ1-2	CAWSVVRGLRGYTF	TGTGCCTGGAGTGTGGTGAGAGGCCTGCGTGGCTACACCTTC
.	TRBV25-1	.	TRBJ1-1	CASSPGTVSEAFF	TGTGCCAGCAGTCCAGGTACAGTCTCTGAAGCTTTCTTT
.	TRBV28	.	TRBJ1-6	CASSFLARGNSPLHF	TGTGCCAGCAGTTTTCTCGCCAGGGGTAATTCACCCCTCCACTTT
many	TRBV5-1	.	TRBJ2-7	CASSLLGGTYEQYF	TGCGCCAGCAGCTTGCTCGGGGGTACCTACGAGCAGTACTTC
.	TRBV27	.	TRBJ1-3	CASSLDSTRGNTIYF	TGTGCCAGCAGTCTGGACAGTACAAGAGGAAACACCATATATTTT
.	TRBV6-6	.	TRBJ1-3	CASSYQTVGNTIYF	TGTGCCAGCAGTTACCAGACAGTTGGAAACACCATATATTTT
.	TRBV6-2/TRBV6-3	TRBD2	TRBJ2-3	CASSTGLAGVTSTDTQYF	TGTGCCAGCAGTACCGGACTAGCGGGAGTGACTAGCACAGATACGCAGTATTTT
.	TRBV5-1	TRBD1	TRBJ1-2	CASSSWTGRPLLDGYTF	TGCGCCAGCAGCTCCTGGACAGGGAGGCCCTTGTTGGATGGCTACACCTTC
.	TRBV24-1	.	TRBJ2-1	CATEASDSFYNEQFF	TGTGCCACCGAAGCTTCCGACAGCTTCTACAATGAGCAGTTCTTC
.	TRBV7-2	.	TRBJ1-2	CASSFYPPGSYGYTF	TGTGCCAGCAGCTTTTATCCACCGGGATCCTATGGCTACACCTTC
.	TRBV6-2/TRBV6-3	TRBD2	TRBJ2-7	CASSSTGLDGRYYEQYF	TGTGCCAGCAGTTCGACGGGACTAGACGGGAGATACTACGAGCAGTACTTC
.	TRBV28	TRBD2	TRBJ2-3	CASSFTSGRDTDTQYF	TGTGCCAGCAGTTTTACTAGCGGAAGGGACACAGATACGCAGTATTTT
.	TRBV7-6	.	TRBJ1-5	CASSLGTGLNQPQHF	TGTGCCAGCAGCTTAGGTACAGGCCTCAATCAGCCCCAGCATTTT
once	TRBV30	.	TRBJ2-2	CAWTEVGELFF	TGTGCCTGGACTGAGGTCGGGGAGCTGTTTTTT
.	TRBV27	.	TRBJ2-1	CASSDWTANNEQFF	TGTGCCAGCAGTGATTGGACTGCGAACAATGAGCAGTTCTTC
.	TRBV12-3/TRBV12-4	.	TRBJ1-5	CASSRRQNQPQHF	TGTGCCAGCAGTAGACGACAGAATCAGCCCCAGCATTTT
.	TRBV7-2	.	TRBJ1-2	CASSLEQGIGYTF	TGTGCCAGCAGCTTGGAACAGGGTATTGGCTACACCTTC
.	TRBV25-1	.	TRBJ1-2	CASSEGGSNGDYGYTF	TGTGCCAGCAGTGAGGGGGGGAGTAACGGAGACTATGGCTACACCTTC
.	TRBV5-1	TRBD1	TRBJ1-2	CASRTTGTGEDYTF	TGCGCCAGCAGGACTACCGGGACAGGGGAAGACTACACCTTC
once	TRBV28	TRBD1	TRBJ1-1	CASSFRGRGGTEAFF	TGTGCCAGCAGCTTCAGGGGGCGCGGAGGCACTGAAGCTTTCTTT
.	TRBV7-3	TRBD2	TRBJ2-3	CASSLTASGDTQYF	TGTGCCAGCAGCTTAACTGCTAGCGGAGATACGCAGTATTTT